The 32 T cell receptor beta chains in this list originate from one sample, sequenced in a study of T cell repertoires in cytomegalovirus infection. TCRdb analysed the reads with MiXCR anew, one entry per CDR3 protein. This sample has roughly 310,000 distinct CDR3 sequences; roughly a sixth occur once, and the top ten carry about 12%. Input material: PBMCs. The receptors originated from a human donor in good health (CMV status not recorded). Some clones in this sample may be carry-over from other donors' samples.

CDR3 protein: CSARAPQGNTEAFF. The CDR3 nucleotides are TGCAGTGCTAGAGCACCACAGGGGAACACTGAAGCTTTCTTT. The gene calls are TRBV20-1 and TRBJ1-1; D possibly corresponds to TRBD1 (6 bases). Per germline, CDR1 DFQATT and CDR2 SNEGSKA (reference sequence). The CDR3 totals 14 residues. V lost 1 base to trimming and J lost 1 base, with 10 bases between them.

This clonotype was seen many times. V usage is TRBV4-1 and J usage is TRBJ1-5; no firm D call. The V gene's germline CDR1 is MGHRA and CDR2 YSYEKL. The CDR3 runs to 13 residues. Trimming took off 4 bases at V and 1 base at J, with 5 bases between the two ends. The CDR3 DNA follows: TGCGCCAGCAGCCTGATGAGCAATCAGCCCCAGCATTTT. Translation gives CASSLMSNQPQHF.

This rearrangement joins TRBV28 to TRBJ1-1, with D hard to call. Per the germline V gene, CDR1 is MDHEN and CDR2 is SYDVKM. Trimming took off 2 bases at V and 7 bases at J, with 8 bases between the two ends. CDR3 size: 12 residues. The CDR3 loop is CASSLRPLEAFF. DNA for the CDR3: TGTGCCAGCAGTTTACGACCCCTTGAAGCTTTCTTT.

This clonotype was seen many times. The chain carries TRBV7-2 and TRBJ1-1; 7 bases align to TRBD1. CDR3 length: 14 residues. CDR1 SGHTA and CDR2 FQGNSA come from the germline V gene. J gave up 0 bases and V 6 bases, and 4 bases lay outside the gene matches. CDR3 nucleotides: TGTGCCAGCAGGAGAGGACAGGTGAACACTGAAGCTTTCTTT. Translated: CASRRGQVNTEAFF.

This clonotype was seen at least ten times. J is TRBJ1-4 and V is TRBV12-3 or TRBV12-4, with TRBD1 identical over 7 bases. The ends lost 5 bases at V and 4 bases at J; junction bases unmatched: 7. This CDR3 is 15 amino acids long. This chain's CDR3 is CASSDRDSHNEKLFF. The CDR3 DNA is TGTGCCAGCAGTGACCGGGACAGCCATAATGAAAAACTGTTTTTT.

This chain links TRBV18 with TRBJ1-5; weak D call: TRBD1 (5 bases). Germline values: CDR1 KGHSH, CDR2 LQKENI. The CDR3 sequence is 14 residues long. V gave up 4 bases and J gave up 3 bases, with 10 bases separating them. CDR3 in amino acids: CASSLQAINQPQHF. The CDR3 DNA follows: TGTGCCAGCTCACTACAGGCGATCAATCAGCCCCAGCATTTT. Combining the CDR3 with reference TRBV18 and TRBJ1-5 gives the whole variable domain NAGVMQNPRHLVRRRGQEARLRCSPMKGHSHVYWYRQLPEEGLKFMVYLQKENIIDESGMPKERFSAEFPKEGPSILRIQQVVRGDSAAYFCASSLQAINQPQHFGDGTRLSIL.

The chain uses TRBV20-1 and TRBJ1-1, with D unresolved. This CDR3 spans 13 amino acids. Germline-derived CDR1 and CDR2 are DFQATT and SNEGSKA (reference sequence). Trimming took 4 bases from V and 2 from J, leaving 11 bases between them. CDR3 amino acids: CSAMPGINTEAFF. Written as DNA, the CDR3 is TGCAGTGCTATGCCAGGAATAAACACTGAAGCTTTCTTT.

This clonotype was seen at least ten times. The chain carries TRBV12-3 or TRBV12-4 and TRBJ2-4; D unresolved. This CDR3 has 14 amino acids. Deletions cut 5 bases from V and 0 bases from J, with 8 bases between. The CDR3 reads CASSPSLAKNIQYF. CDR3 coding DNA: TGTGCCAGCAGTCCCAGCCTAGCCAAAAACATTCAGTACTTC.

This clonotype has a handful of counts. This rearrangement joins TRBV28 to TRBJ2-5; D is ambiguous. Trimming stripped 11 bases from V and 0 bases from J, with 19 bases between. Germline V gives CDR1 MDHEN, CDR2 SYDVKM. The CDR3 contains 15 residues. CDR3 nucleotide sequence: TGTGCCTCAGCAGGCCAGACGGTGTACCAAGAGACCCAGTACTTC. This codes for CASAGQTVYQETQYF.

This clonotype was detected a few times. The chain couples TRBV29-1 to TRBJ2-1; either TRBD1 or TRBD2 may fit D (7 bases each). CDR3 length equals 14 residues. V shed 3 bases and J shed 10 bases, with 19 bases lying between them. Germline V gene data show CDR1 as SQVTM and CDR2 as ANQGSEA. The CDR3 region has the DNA TGCAGCGTTGACCCCAGGGGGGGGAATTTCGAGCAGTTCTTC. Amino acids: CSVDPRGGNFEQFF.

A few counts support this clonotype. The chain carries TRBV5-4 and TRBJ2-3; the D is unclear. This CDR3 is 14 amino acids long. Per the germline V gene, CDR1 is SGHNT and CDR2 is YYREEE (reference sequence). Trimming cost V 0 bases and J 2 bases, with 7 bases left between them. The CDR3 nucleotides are TGTGCCAGCAGCTTGGGGGCCAACACAGATACGCAGTATTTT. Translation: CASSLGANTDTQYF.

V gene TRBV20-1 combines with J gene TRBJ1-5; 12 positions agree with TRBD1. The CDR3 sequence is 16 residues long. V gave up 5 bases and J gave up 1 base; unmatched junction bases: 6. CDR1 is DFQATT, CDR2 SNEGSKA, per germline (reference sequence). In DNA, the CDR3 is TGCAGTGCTCCAACGGGACAGGGGGCGAGCAATCAGCCCCAGCATTTT. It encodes CSAPTGQGASNQPQHF.

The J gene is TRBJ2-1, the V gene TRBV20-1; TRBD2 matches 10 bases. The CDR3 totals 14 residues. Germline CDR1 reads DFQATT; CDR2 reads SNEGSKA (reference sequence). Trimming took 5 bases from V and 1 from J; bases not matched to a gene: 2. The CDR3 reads CSAPGLASYNEQFF. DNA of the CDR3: TGCAGTGCTCCGGGACTAGCGTCCTACAATGAGCAGTTCTTC.

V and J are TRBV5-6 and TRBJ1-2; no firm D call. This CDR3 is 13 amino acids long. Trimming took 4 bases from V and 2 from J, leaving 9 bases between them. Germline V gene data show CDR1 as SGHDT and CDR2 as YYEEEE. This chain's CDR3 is CASSPMRNYGYTF. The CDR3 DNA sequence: TGTGCCAGCAGCCCTATGAGGAACTATGGCTACACCTTC.

The CDR3 region is CASSQAPGTSSTDTQYF. DNA for the CDR3: TGCGCCAGCAGCCAGGCCCCCGGGACTAGCAGCACAGATACGCAGTATTTT. The rearrangement uses TRBV4-1 and TRBJ2-3; 9 nucleotides match TRBD2. After removal of 3 bases from V and 0 bases from J, the junction contained 7 bases not matched to a gene. Germline assignment: CDR1 MGHRA and CDR2 YSYEKL. The CDR3 is 17 residues long.

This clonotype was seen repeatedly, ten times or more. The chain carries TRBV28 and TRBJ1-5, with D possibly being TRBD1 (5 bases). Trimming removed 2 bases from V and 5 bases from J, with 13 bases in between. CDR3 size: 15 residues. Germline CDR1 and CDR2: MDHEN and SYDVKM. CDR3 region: CASSLGASGDQPQHF. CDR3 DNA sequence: TGTGCCAGCAGTTTAGGGGCTTCGGGGGATCAGCCCCAGCATTTT. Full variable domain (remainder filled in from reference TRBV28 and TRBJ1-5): DVKVTQSSRYLVKRTGEKVFLECVQDMDHENMFWYRQDPGLGLRLIYFSYDVKMKEKGDIPEGYSVSREKKERFSLILESASTNQTSMYLCASSLGASGDQPQHFGDGTRLSIL.

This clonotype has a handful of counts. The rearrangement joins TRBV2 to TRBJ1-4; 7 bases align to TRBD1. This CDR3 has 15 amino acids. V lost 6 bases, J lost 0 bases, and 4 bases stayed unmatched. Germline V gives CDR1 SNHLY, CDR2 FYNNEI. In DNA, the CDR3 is TGTGCCAGCAGGGGGACAGAAGCAACTAATGAAAAACTGTTTTTT. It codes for CASRGTEATNEKLFF.

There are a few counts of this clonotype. The DNA of the CDR3 is TGTGCCAGCAGTTTGGGAGGGGCTCGGGACACTGAAGCTTTCTTT. It codes for CASSLGGARDTEAFF. V usage is TRBV6-6 and J usage is TRBJ1-1; tentative D call: TRBD1 (5 bases). Germline CDR1 is MNHNY and CDR2 is SVGAGI (reference sequence). The CDR3 consists of 15 residues. V lost 4 bases to trimming and J lost 3 bases, with 15 bases between them.

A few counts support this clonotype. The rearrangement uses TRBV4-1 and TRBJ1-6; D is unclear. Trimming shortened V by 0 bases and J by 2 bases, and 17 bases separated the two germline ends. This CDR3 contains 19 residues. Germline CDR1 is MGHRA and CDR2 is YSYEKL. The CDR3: CASSQDFLVRRAYNSPLHF. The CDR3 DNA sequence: TGCGCCAGCAGCCAAGATTTTCTAGTTCGTAGGGCCTATAATTCACCCCTCCACTTT.

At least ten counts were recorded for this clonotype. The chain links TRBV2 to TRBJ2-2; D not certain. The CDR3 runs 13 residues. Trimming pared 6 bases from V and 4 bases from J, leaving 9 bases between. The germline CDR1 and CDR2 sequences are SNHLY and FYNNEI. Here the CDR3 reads CASRSDGTGELFF. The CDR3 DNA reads TGTGCCAGCAGATCTGATGGCACCGGGGAGCTGTTTTTT.

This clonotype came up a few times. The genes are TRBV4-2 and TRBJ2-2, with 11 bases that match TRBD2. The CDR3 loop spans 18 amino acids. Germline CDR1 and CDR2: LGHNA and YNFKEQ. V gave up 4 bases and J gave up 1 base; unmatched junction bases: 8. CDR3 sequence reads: CASSLSLLAGGNTGELFF. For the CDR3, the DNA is TGTGCCAGCAGCCTGAGCCTCCTAGCGGGGGGGAACACCGGGGAGCTGTTTTTT.

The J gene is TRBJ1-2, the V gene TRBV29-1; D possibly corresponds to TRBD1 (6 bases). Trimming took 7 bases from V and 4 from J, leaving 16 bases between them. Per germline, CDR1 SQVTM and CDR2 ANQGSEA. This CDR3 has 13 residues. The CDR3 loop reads CSAAGQLAYGYTF. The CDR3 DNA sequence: TGCAGCGCCGCAGGACAGTTGGCCTATGGCTACACCTTC. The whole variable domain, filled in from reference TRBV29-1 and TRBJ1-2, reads SAVISQKPSRDICQRGTSLTIQCQVDSQVTMMFWYRQQPGQSLTLIATANQGSEATYESGFVIDKFPISRPNLTFSTLTVSNMSPEDSSIYLCSAAGQLAYGYTFGSGTRLTVV.

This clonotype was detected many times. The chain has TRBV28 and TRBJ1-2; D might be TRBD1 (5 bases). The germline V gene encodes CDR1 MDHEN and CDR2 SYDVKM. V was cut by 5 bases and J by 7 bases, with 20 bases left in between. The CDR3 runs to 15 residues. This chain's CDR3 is CASSPQGGTYGGYTF. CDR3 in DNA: TGTGCCAGCAGTCCTCAGGGAGGGACGTACGGTGGCTACACCTTC.

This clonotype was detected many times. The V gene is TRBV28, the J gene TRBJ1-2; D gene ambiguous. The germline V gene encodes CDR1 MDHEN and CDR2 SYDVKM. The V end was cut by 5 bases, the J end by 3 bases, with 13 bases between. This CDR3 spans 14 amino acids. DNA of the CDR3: TGTGCCAGCAGTACACGGACGGGATACTATGGCTACACCTTC. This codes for CASSTRTGYYGYTF.

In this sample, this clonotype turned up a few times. CDR3 coding DNA: TGCAGTGCCGGGGGGCTAGCGGGGCCCTCCTACGAGCAGTACTTC. As protein: CSAGGLAGPSYEQYF. V gene TRBV20-1 combines with J gene TRBJ2-7, with 9 bases identical to TRBD2. The CDR3 runs 15 residues. Germline-derived CDR1 and CDR2 are DFQATT and SNEGSKA (reference sequence). With V trimmed by 6 bases and J by 0 bases, 9 bases remained unmatched.

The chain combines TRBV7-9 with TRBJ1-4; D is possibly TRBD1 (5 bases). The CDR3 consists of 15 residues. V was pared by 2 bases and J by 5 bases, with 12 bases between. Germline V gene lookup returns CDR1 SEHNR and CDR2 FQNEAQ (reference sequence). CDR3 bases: TGTGCCAGCAGCTTAAGGGGCGGCGGAAATGAAAAACTGTTTTTT. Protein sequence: CASSLRGGGNEKLFF.

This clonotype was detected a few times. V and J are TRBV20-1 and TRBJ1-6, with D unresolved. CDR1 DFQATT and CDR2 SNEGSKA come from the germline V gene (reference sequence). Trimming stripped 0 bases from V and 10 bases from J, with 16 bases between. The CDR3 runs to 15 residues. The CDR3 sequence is CSAREPAGSGSPLHF. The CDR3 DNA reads TGCAGTGCTAGAGAGCCGGCAGGCTCGGGATCACCCCTCCACTTT.

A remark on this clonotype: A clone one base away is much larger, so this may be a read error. CDR3 region: CASTKRPGGGHTIYF. Here the CDR3 DNA reads TGTGCCAGCACTAAACGTCCGGGGGGAGGACACACCATATATTTT. V gene TRBV7-2 combines with J gene TRBJ1-3; D might be TRBD1 (5 bases). The CDR3 totals 15 residues. The V end lost 7 bases, the J end lost 8 bases, and 21 bases lay between the germline ends. The germline V gene encodes CDR1 SGHTA and CDR2 FQGNSA.

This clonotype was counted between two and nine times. The DNA of the CDR3 is TGTGCCAGCTCACCAGGGACAGGAAGCGAGACCCAGTACTTC. This codes for CASSPGTGSETQYF. This chain connects TRBV18 to TRBJ2-5, with TRBD1 matching over 8 bases. CDR1 KGHSH and CDR2 LQKENI come from the germline V gene. The CDR3 covers 14 residues. Unmatched junction bases numbered 4, after V lost 2 bases and J lost 5 bases.

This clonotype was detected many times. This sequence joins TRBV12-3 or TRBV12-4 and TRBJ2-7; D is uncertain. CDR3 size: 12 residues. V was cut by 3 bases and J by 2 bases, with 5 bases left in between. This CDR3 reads CASSFTPYEQYF. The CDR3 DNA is TGTGCCAGCAGTTTCACACCCTACGAGCAGTACTTC.

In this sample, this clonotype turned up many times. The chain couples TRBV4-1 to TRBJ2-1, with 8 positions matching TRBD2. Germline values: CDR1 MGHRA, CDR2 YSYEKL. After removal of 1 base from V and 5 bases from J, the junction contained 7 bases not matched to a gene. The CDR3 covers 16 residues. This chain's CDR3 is CASSQGGLERNNEQFF. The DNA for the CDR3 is TGCGCCAGCAGCCAAGGGGGACTAGAAAGAAACAATGAGCAGTTCTTC.

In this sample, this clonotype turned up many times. The CDR3 reads CASRGTSPYNSPLHF. CDR3 bases: TGTGCCAGTAGGGGGACTAGTCCCTATAATTCACCCCTCCACTTT. The chain has TRBV19 and TRBJ1-6, with D perhaps matching TRBD1 (5 bases). Germline V gene data show CDR1 as LNHDA and CDR2 as SQIVND (reference sequence). V was trimmed by 6 bases and J by 2 bases, leaving 11 bases between them. The CDR3 consists of 15 residues.